These 9 T cell receptor beta chains share one sample of origin, sequenced in a study of cytomegalovirus exposure and HLA in healthy donors. Produced via immunoSEQ multiplex PCR; TCRdb's table is partial and in-frame only. There are approximately 150,000 clones in the sample; roughly 86% occur only once, and 2% to 3% lies in the top ten. The sample consisted of PBMCs. All receptors derive from a man younger than 35 in good health and CMV-seropositive.

Regarding this clone: Other nucleotide sequences in the sample specify the same CDR3. This chain links TRBV5-1 with TRBJ1-1; D possibly corresponds to TRBD1 (6 bases). CDR3 length: 14 residues. Per the germline V gene, CDR1 is SGHRS and CDR2 is YFSETQ. V was pared by 0 bases and J by 0 bases, with 6 bases between. CDR3 coding DNA: TGCGCCAGCAGCTTGGACAGGGTGAACACTGAAGCTTTCTTT. Translating gives CASSLDRVNTEAFF.

The chain carries TRBV5-6 and TRBJ1-2; 7 bases agree with TRBD1. J lost 4 bases, V lost 0 bases, and 6 bases had no gene match. Looked up from germline, CDR1 is SGHDT and CDR2 is YYEEEE. The CDR3 is made up of 15 amino acids. In nucleotides, the CDR3 is TGTGCCAGCAGCTTGGACTACAGGGGAGGCTATGGCTACACCTTC. Its translation: CASSLDYRGGYGYTF.

For the CDR3, the DNA is TGCGCCAGCAGTGATCTCCTTATTAGGAGTGAAGCTTTCTTT. Its translation: CASSDLLIRSEAFF. This rearrangement joins TRBV10-2 to TRBJ1-1; D remains unclear. This CDR3 has 14 residues. CDR1 and CDR2 (germline): WSHSY, SAAADI. V lost 3 bases and J lost 7, with 15 bases in between.

In the case of this clone: Other DNA sequences in this specimen translate into the identical CDR3. V gene TRBV27 combines with J gene TRBJ2-7; 7 bases fit TRBD1. Looked up from germline, CDR1 is MNHEY and CDR2 is SMNVEV (reference sequence). This CDR3 spans 14 amino acids. The J segment lost 0 bases and the V segment lost 3 bases, leaving 2 bases of the junction unmatched. The CDR3 reads CASSLGQSSYEQYF. The CDR3 nucleotides read TGTGCCAGCAGTTTGGGACAGTCCTCCTACGAGCAGTACTTC.

The rearrangement links TRBV6-6 to TRBJ1-5; no definite D call. Germline CDR1 is MNHNY and CDR2 is SVGAGI (reference sequence). Trimming removed 8 bases from V and 0 bases from J, with 14 bases in between. There are 15 residues in the CDR3. CDR3 protein: CASRGDGDSNQPQHF. The CDR3 coding sequence is TGTGCCAGCCGGGGTGACGGGGATAGCAATCAGCCCCAGCATTTT.

V is TRBV19 and J is TRBJ1-1; D is perhaps TRBD1 (5 bases). The CDR3 has 15 amino acids. The germline V gene encodes CDR1 LNHDA and CDR2 SQIVND (reference sequence). V shed 3 bases and J shed 1 base, with 12 bases lying between them. CDR3 sequence: CASSMFAQGNTEAFF. CDR3 coding DNA: TGTGCCAGTAGTATGTTTGCGCAGGGGAACACTGAAGCTTTCTTT.

The gene calls are TRBV5-4 and TRBJ2-3, with no clear D. The V end was cut by 5 bases, the J end by 6 bases, with 7 bases between. In germline, CDR1 is SGHNT, CDR2 YYREEE (reference sequence). The CDR3 covers 11 residues. The CDR3 loop reads CASSSVDTQYF. The DNA for the CDR3 is TGTGCCAGCAGTTCGGTCGATACGCAGTATTTT.

CDR3 bases: TGCGCCAGCAGCCCCTGGCCGGGGAGGTACGAGCAGTACTTC. Its protein is CASSPWPGRYEQYF. V gene TRBV4-1 combines with J gene TRBJ2-7, with a weak D call TRBD2 (6 bases). Trimming pared 4 bases from V and 4 bases from J, leaving 14 bases between. Germline V gene lookup returns CDR1 MGHRA and CDR2 YSYEKL. This CDR3 comprises 14 residues.

The chain recombines TRBV7-2 with TRBJ2-3, with 7 bases matching TRBD1. The germline CDR1 and CDR2 sequences are SGHTA and FQGNSA. J was trimmed by 0 bases and V by 5 bases; bases with no gene match: 5. The CDR3 loop spans 15 amino acids. CDR3: CASSVGQYSTDTQYF. The CDR3 DNA reads as TGTGCCAGCAGCGTGGGACAGTATAGCACAGATACGCAGTATTTT.